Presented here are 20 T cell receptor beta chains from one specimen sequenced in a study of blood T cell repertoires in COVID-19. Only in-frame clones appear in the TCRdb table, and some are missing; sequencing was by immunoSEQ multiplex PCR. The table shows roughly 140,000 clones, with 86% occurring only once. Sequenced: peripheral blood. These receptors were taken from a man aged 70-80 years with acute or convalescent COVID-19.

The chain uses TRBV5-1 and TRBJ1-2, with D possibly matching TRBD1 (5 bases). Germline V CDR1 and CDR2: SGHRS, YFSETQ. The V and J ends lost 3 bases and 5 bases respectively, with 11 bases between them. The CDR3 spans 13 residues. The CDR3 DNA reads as TGCGCCAGCAGCTCTACGACAGATTATGGCTACACCTTC. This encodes CASSSTTDYGYTF.

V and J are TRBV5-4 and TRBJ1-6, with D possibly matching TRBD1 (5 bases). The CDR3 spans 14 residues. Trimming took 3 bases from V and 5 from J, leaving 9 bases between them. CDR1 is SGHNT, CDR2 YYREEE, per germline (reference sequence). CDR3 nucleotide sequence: TGTGCCAGCAGCTCTGACAGCAATAATTCACCCCTCCACTTT. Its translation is CASSSDSNNSPLHF.

In DNA form, the CDR3 reads TGCGCCAGCAGCTTGGTGGGACAGGGGATAGGCGAGACCCAGTACTTC. Translating it yields CASSLVGQGIGETQYF. The gene calls are TRBV5-1 and TRBJ2-5; 10 bases line up with TRBD1. V lost 0 bases to trimming and J lost 5 bases; unmatched junction nucleotides: 7. The CDR3 has 16 amino acids. Germline CDR1 reads SGHRS; CDR2 reads YFSETQ.

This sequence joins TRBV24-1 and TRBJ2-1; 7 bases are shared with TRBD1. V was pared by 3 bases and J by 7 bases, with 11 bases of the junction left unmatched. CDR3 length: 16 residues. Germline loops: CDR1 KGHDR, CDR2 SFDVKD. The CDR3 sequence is CATSDPRTGPGNEQFF. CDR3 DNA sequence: TGTGCCACCAGTGATCCCCGGACAGGACCGGGAAATGAGCAGTTCTTC.

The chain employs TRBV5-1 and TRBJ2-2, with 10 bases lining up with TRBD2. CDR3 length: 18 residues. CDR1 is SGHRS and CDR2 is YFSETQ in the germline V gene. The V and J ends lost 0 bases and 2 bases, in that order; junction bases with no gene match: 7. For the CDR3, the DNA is TGCGCCAGCAGCTTGGCCTTACTAGCGGGACTTAACACCGGGGAGCTGTTTTTT. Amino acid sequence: CASSLALLAGLNTGELFF. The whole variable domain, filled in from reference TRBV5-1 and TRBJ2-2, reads KAGVTQTPRYLIKTRGQQVTLSCSPISGHRSVSWYQQTPGQGLQFLFEYFSETQRNKGNFPGRFSGRQFSNSRSEMNVSTLELGDSALYLCASSLALLAGLNTGELFFGEGSRLTVL.

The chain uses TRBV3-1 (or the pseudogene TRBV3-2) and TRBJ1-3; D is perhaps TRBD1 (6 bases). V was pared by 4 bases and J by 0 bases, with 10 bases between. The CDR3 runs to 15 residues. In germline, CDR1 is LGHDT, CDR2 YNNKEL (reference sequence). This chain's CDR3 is CASSRDRSSGNTIYF. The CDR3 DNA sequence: TGTGCCAGCAGCCGCGACAGGAGCTCTGGAAACACCATATATTTT.

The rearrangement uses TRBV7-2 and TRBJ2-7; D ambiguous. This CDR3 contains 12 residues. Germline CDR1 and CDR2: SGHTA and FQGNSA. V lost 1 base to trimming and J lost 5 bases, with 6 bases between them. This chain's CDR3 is CASSLVSNEQYF. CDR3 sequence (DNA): TGTGCCAGCAGCTTAGTTTCCAACGAGCAGTACTTC.

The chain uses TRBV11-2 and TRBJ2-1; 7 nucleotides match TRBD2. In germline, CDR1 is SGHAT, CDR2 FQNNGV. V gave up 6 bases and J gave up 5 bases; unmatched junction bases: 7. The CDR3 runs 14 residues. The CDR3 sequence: CASRLLLAHNEQFF. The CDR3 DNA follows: TGTGCCAGCAGGCTCTTACTAGCGCACAATGAGCAGTTCTTC.

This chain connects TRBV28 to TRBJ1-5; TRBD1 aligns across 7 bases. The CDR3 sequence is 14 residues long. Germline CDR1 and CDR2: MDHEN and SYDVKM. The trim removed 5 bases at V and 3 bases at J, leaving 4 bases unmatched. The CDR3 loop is CASSQGQNNQPQHF. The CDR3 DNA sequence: TGTGCCAGCAGTCAGGGACAGAACAATCAGCCCCAGCATTTT.

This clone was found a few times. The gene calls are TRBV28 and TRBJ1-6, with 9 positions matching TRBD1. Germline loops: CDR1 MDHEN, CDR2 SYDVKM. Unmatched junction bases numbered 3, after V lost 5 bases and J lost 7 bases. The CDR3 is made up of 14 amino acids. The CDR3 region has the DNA TGTGCCAGCAGTCAGACAGGGGGGAATTCACCCCTCCACTTT. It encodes CASSQTGGNSPLHF. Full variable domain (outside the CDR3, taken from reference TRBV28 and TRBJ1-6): DVKVTQSSRYLVKRTGEKVFLECVQDMDHENMFWYRQDPGLGLRLIYFSYDVKMKEKGDIPEGYSVSREKKERFSLILESASTNQTSMYLCASSQTGGNSPLHFGNGTRLTVT.

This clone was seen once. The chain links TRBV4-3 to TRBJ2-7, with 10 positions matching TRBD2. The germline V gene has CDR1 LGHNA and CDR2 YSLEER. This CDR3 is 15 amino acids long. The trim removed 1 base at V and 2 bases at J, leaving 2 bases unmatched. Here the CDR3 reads CASSQGAGGAYEQYF. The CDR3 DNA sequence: TGCGCCAGCAGCCAAGGAGCGGGAGGGGCCTACGAGCAGTACTTC.

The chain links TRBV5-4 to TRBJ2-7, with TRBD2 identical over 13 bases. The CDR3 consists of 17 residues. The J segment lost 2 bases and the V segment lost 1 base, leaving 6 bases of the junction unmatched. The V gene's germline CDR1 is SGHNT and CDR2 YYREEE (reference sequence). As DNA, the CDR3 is TGTGCCAGCAGCTTGACTAGCGGGAGGGCGGGCACCTACGAGCAGTACTTC. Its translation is CASSLTSGRAGTYEQYF.

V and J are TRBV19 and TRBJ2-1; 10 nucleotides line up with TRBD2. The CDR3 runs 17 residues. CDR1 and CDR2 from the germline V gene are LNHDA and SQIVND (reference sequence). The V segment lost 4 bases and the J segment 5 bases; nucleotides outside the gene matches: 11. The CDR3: CASSRSSGSPSDNEQFF. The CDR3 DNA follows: TGTGCCAGTAGTAGATCTAGCGGGAGTCCATCCGACAATGAGCAGTTCTTC. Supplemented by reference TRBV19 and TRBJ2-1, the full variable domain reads DGGITQSPKYLFRKEGQNVTLSCEQNLNHDAMYWYRQDPGQGLRLIYYSQIVNDFQKGDIAEGYSVSREKKESFPLTVTSAQKNPTAFYLCASSRSSGSPSDNEQFFGPGTRLTVL.

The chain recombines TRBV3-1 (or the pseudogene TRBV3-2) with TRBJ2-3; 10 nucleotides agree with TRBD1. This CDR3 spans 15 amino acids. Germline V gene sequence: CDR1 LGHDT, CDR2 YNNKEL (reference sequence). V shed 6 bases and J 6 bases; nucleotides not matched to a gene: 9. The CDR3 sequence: CASRPRDRGGDTQYF. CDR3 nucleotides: TGTGCCAGCAGACCTCGGGACAGGGGTGGTGATACGCAGTATTTT.

CDR3 protein: CASSVGTGRHSPLHF. In DNA, the CDR3 is TGTGCCAGCAGTGTAGGGACAGGGAGGCATTCACCCCTCCACTTT. This chain links TRBV27 with TRBJ1-6; TRBD1 aligns across 9 bases. The V gene end was trimmed by 5 bases and the J gene end by 8 bases; junction bases not matched to a gene: 7. Germline-derived CDR1 and CDR2 are MNHEY and SMNVEV (reference sequence). This CDR3 contains 15 residues.

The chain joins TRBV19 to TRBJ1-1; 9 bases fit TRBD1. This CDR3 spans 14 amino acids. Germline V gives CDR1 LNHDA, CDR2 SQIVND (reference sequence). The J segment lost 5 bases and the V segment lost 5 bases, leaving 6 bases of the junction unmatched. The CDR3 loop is CASSSQTGGTEAFF. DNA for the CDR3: TGTGCCAGTAGTTCCCAGACAGGGGGAACTGAAGCTTTCTTT. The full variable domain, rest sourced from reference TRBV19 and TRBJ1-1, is DGGITQSPKYLFRKEGQNVTLSCEQNLNHDAMYWYRQDPGQGLRLIYYSQIVNDFQKGDIAEGYSVSREKKESFPLTVTSAQKNPTAFYLCASSSQTGGTEAFFGQGTRLTVV.

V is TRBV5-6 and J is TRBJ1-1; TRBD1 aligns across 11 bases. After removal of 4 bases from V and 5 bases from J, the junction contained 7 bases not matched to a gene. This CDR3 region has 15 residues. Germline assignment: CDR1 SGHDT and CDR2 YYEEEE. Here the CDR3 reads CASSLDRGRRTEAFF. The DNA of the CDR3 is TGTGCCAGCAGCCTGGACAGGGGGCGCAGGACTGAAGCTTTCTTT.

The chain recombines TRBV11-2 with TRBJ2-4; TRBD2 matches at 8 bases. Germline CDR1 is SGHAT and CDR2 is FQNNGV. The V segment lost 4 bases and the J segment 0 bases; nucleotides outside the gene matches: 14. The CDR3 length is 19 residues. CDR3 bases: TGTGCCAGCAGCTCCACGACGATTAGCGGGGTACTAGCCAAAAACATTCAGTACTTC. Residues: CASSSTTISGVLAKNIQYF.

In DNA form, the CDR3 reads TGTGCCAGCAGTCCCAGGGGCGGGCAGGAGCAGTTCTTC. This encodes CASSPRGGQEQFF. The rearrangement links TRBV6-5 to TRBJ2-1; TRBD1 might be the D (6 bases). Between the trimmed V and J ends, which lost 5 bases and 10 bases, there was a span of 15 bases. There are 13 residues in the CDR3. Germline V CDR1 and CDR2: MNHEY, SVGAGI.

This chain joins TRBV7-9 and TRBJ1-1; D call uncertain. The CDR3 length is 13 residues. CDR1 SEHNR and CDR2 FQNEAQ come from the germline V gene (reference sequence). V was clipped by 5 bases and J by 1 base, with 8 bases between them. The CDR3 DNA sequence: TGTGCCAGCAGCCTGGAGGAGAACACTGAAGCTTTCTTT. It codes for CASSLEENTEAFF. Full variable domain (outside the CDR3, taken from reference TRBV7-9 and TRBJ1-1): DTGVSQNPRHKITKRGQNVTFRCDPISEHNRLYWYRQTLGQGPEFLTYFQNEAQLEKSRLLSDRFSAERPKGSFSTLEIQRTEQGDSAMYLCASSLEENTEAFFGQGTRLTVV.